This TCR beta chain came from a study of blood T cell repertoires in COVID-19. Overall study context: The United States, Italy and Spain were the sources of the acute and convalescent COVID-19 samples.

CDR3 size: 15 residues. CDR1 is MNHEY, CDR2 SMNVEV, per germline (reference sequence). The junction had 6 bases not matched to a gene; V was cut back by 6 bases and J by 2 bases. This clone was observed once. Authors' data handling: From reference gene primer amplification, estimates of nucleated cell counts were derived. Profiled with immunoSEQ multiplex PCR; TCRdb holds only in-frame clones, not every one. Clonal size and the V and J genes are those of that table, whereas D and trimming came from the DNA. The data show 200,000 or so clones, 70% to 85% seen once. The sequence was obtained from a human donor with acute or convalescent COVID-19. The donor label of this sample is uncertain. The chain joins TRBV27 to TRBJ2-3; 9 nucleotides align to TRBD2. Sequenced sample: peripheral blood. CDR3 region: CASRGAGGSTDTQYF. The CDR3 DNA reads TGTGCCAGCAGGGGAGCGGGAGGTTCCACAGATACGCAGTATTTT.